Listed below are T cell receptor beta chains from one sample, sequenced in a study of beta chain features in type 1 diabetes. Measured with immunoSEQ multiplex PCR; TCRdb has only the in-frame clones, and not every one. The sample lists under 150,000 clones, around 51% occurring once. Source material: Tregs from blood. The receptors here all came from a man between 18 and 29 years old in good health. The CDR3 runs from the conserved cysteine through the conserved F or W. A D gene is named only where the DNA matches it firmly. The size field is filled for only some rows; it gives once, few, many or a size class.

D gene | clone size | J gene | V gene | CDR3 DNA | CDR3 protein
- | - | TRBJ1-2 | TRBV10-3 | TGTGCCAGCACAGAGAACTATGGCTACACCTTC | CASTENYGYTF
- | - | TRBJ2-3 | TRBV5-4 | TGTGCCAGCAGCCCGAACCGGGTTAGCACAGATACGCAGTATTTT | CASSPNRVSTDTQYF
TRBD2 | - | TRBJ2-3 | TRBV18 | TGTGCCAGCTCACCAAACTACGGGACTAGCGGGGGGGCCGGAGATACGCAGTATTTT | CASSPNYGTSGGAGDTQYF
TRBD2 | - | TRBJ2-5 | TRBV6-5 | TGTGCCAGCAGTTACTCGATGGTAGCGGGGCAAGAGACCCAGTACTTC | CASSYSMVAGQETQYF
- | few | TRBJ1-2 | TRBV18 | TGTGCCAGCTCACCCCTTACAGGGCTTCTCTATGGCTACACCTTC | CASSPLTGLLYGYTF
- | - | TRBJ1-2 | TRBV5-1 | TGCGCCAGCCAGGGTTGGGACTATGGCTACACCTTC | CASQGWDYGYTF
TRBD2 | few | TRBJ2-7 | TRBV29-1 | TGCAGCGTTGGGAGGGAGGGAACCTACGAGCAGTACTTC | CSVGREGTYEQYF
TRBD1 | - | TRBJ1-1 | TRBV5-1 | TGCGCCAGCAGCTGGGACAGGGGATTCACTGAAGCTTTCTTT | CASSWDRGFTEAFF
- | once | TRBJ2-4 | TRBV7-2 | TGTGCCAGCAGCTTAGGAGGAGGTGCGTACATTCAGTACTTC | CASSLGGGAYIQYF
TRBD1 | - | TRBJ1-3 | TRBV9 | TGTGCCAGCAGCTCACAGGGGGCAGACACCATATATTTT | CASSSQGADTIYF
- | - | TRBJ1-5 | TRBV30 | TGTGCCTGGAGTGTAGGTGTTAACAGGGCAGTCGCGCCGTACAATCAGCCCCAGCATTTT | CAWSVGVNRAVAPYNQPQHF
- | - | TRBJ1-4 | TRBV6-1 | TGTGCCAGCAATCAAAAACAGGGAAGAGGCGAAAAACTGTTTTTT | CASNQKQGRGEKLFF
- | few | TRBJ1-5 | TRBV7-2 | TGTGCCAGCAGCTTATCCCCACAACCCAATCAGCCCCAGCATTTT | CASSLSPQPNQPQHF
- | few | TRBJ2-3 | TRBV5-1 | TGCGCCAGCAGCTTGGTGGCCGTCACAGATACGCAGTATTTT | CASSLVAVTDTQYF
- | - | TRBJ2-7 | TRBV19 | TGTGCCAGTAGCACCACCGTACTAGGCTACGAGCAGTACTTC | CASSTTVLGYEQYF
TRBD1 | - | TRBJ2-7 | TRBV7-2 | TGTGCCAGCAGCTTTAGGGACAGGGGTGTGCACGAGCAGTACTTC | CASSFRDRGVHEQYF
TRBD1 | - | TRBJ1-3 | TRBV5-1 | TGCGCCAACAGCTTGACAGGGAGTGGAAACACCATATATTTT | CANSLTGSGNTIYF
- | - | TRBJ2-6 | TRBV7-3 | TGTGCCAGCAGCCCAGGGGCGGGCGCTGGGGCCAACGTCCTGACTTTC | CASSPGAGAGANVLTF
- | - | TRBJ2-1 | TRBV19 | TGTGCCAGTAGTATAGTTGGGGCAAGTGAGCAGTTCTTC | CASSIVGASEQFF
- | few | TRBJ1-5 | TRBV6-6 | TGTGCCAGCAGTTCGACCGGGACACCTAATCAGCCCCAGCATTTT | CASSSTGTPNQPQHF
- | few | TRBJ2-1 | TRBV19 | TGTGCCAGTAGTGTATACCTCGGGACATACAATGAGCAGTTCTTC | CASSVYLGTYNEQFF
- | few | TRBJ2-2 | TRBV7-3 | TGTGCCAGCAGCCTCCTTACCGGGGAGCTGTTTTTT | CASSLLTGELFF